The rows below give T cell receptor beta chains drawn from one sample of a study of T-cell reconstitution after alpha-beta-depleted transplantation in children. TCRdb re-called the PCR reads with MiXCR, one entry per CDR3 protein. The sample carries some 830,000 distinct CDR3 sequences, under 20% recorded once. The source was PBMCs, mostly from graft donor cells, collected 360 days after TCRalphabeta/CD19-depleted stem cell transplant. The receptor set was obtained from a male patient younger than 18 who had a stem cell transplant for acute lymphoblastic leukemia, so the T cells may come from the graft donor. CDR3s include the opening cysteine and the closing phenylalanine or tryptophan. Fields, in order: J gene, clone size, CDR3 length, V gene, D gene, CDR3 DNA, CDR3 protein. A D gene is named only where the DNA matches it firmly. Expanded clones are given a class, and other clones once, few, many or no size at all.

J gene: TRBJ2-2; clone size: few; CDR3 length: 15; V gene: TRBV28; D gene: -; CDR3 DNA: TGTGCCAGCAGTCCGACGACAGCTACAACGTCATCGCTGTTTTTT; CDR3 protein: CASSPTTATTSSLFF
J gene: TRBJ2-7; clone size: few; CDR3 length: 13; V gene: TRBV12-3/TRBV12-4; D gene: -; CDR3 DNA: TGTGCCAGCAGTGCCTCCCTCTCCTACGAGCAGTACTTC; CDR3 protein: CASSASLSYEQYF
J gene: TRBJ2-2; clone size: -; CDR3 length: 16; V gene: TRBV5-1; D gene: -; CDR3 DNA: TGCGCCAGCAGTTTTGACATGGCGGGCCACACCGGGGAGCTGTTTTTT; CDR3 protein: CASSFDMAGHTGELFF
J gene: TRBJ2-1; clone size: many; CDR3 length: 11; V gene: TRBV12-3/TRBV12-4; D gene: -; CDR3 DNA: TGCGCACTTGCCCCCTACAATGAGCAGTTCTTC; CDR3 protein: CALAPYNEQFF
J gene: TRBJ2-7; clone size: few; CDR3 length: 13; V gene: TRBV7-9; D gene: TRBD2; CDR3 DNA: TGTGCCAGTGGGGGGGGAACACGAAGCGAGCAGTACTTC; CDR3 protein: CASGGGTRSEQYF
J gene: TRBJ1-1; clone size: many; CDR3 length: 13; V gene: TRBV10-3; D gene: -; CDR3 DNA: TGTGCCATCAGTGAGTCGGGGGTAACTGAAGCTTTCTTT; CDR3 protein: CAISESGVTEAFF
J gene: TRBJ2-7; clone size: once; CDR3 length: 15; V gene: TRBV7-2; D gene: TRBD2; CDR3 DNA: TGTGCCAGCAGCCCCTCCCTAGCGGGAGCCTACGAGCAGTACTTC; CDR3 protein: CASSPSLAGAYEQYF
J gene: TRBJ2-1; clone size: few; CDR3 length: 13; V gene: TRBV2; D gene: TRBD2; CDR3 DNA: TGTGCCAGAAAGTCTAGCGGGAGTAGGGAGCAGTTCTTC; CDR3 protein: CARKSSGSREQFF
J gene: TRBJ2-2; clone size: few; CDR3 length: 16; V gene: TRBV3-1; D gene: TRBD1; CDR3 DNA: TGTGCCAGCAGCCTTAGGGACAGTCACAACACCGGGGAGCTGTTTTTT; CDR3 protein: CASSLRDSHNTGELFF
J gene: TRBJ1-1; clone size: -; CDR3 length: 15; V gene: TRBV16; D gene: -; CDR3 DNA: TGTGCCAGCAGCCAATCGACAGTAGCGAACACTGAAGCTTTCTTT; CDR3 protein: CASSQSTVANTEAFF
J gene: TRBJ2-1; clone size: few; CDR3 length: 14; V gene: TRBV5-1; D gene: -; CDR3 DNA: TGCGCCAGCAGCTTGGAAGCGAAATACAATGAGCAGTTCTTC; CDR3 protein: CASSLEAKYNEQFF
J gene: TRBJ2-7; clone size: many; CDR3 length: 13; V gene: TRBV7-9; D gene: -; CDR3 DNA: TGTGCCAGCCGGTGGGGCGGTTCCTACGAGCAGTACTTC; CDR3 protein: CASRWGGSYEQYF
J gene: TRBJ1-3; clone size: -; CDR3 length: 14; V gene: TRBV6-5; D gene: -; CDR3 DNA: TGTGCCAGCAGTTACACGCTTGGCCTTGAAGCCATATATTTT; CDR3 protein: CASSYTLGLEAIYF
J gene: TRBJ2-1; clone size: -; CDR3 length: 11; V gene: TRBV27; D gene: -; CDR3 DNA: TGTGCCAGCCAACCCCCTCCTGAGCAGTTCTTC; CDR3 protein: CASQPPPEQFF
J gene: TRBJ2-1; clone size: many; CDR3 length: 13; V gene: TRBV7-8; D gene: -; CDR3 DNA: TGTGCCAGCAGCTTAGGGTGGGATCGTTGGCAGTTCTTC; CDR3 protein: CASSLGWDRWQFF
J gene: TRBJ2-7; clone size: -; CDR3 length: 14; V gene: TRBV19; D gene: -; CDR3 DNA: TGTGCCAGTAGTTCCCGGGACGGGTCCTACGAGCAGTACTTC; CDR3 protein: CASSSRDGSYEQYF
J gene: TRBJ2-3; clone size: many; CDR3 length: 15; V gene: TRBV29-1; D gene: TRBD1; CDR3 DNA: TGCAGCGTTGAGACAGGACAGGGGGCGAGAGATACGCAGTATTTT; CDR3 protein: CSVETGQGARDTQYF
J gene: TRBJ2-3; clone size: few; CDR3 length: 13; V gene: TRBV5-1; D gene: -; CDR3 DNA: TGCGCCAGCAGCTTGGGGTGGTCGGATACGCAGTATTTT; CDR3 protein: CASSLGWSDTQYF
J gene: TRBJ1-5; clone size: few; CDR3 length: 15; V gene: TRBV5-1; D gene: -; CDR3 DNA: TGCGCCAGCAGCTTGGGGTATGGCCGCGGTCAGCCCCAGCATTTT; CDR3 protein: CASSLGYGRGQPQHF
J gene: TRBJ2-3; clone size: few; CDR3 length: 15; V gene: TRBV5-1; D gene: TRBD1; CDR3 DNA: TGCGCCAGCAGCTGGACAGGTTGGGGCACAGATACGCAGTATTTT; CDR3 protein: CASSWTGWGTDTQYF
J gene: TRBJ2-1; clone size: few; CDR3 length: 13; V gene: TRBV20-1; D gene: -; CDR3 DNA: TGCAGTGCTAGAGTACCAGCGAGCAATGAGCAGTTCTTC; CDR3 protein: CSARVPASNEQFF
J gene: TRBJ2-1; clone size: few; CDR3 length: 12; V gene: TRBV9; D gene: -; CDR3 DNA: TGTGCCAGCAGCCCTTACCCCAATGAGCAGTTCTTC; CDR3 protein: CASSPYPNEQFF
J gene: TRBJ1-1; clone size: few; CDR3 length: 15; V gene: TRBV19; D gene: -; CDR3 DNA: TGTGCCAGTAGTATCTGGGGTCTCATGAACACTGAAGCTTTCTTT; CDR3 protein: CASSIWGLMNTEAFF
J gene: TRBJ1-6; clone size: -; CDR3 length: 13; V gene: TRBV6-1; D gene: -; CDR3 DNA: TGTGCCAGCAGACGCGGTAATAATTCACCCCTCCACTTT; CDR3 protein: CASRRGNNSPLHF
J gene: TRBJ2-1; clone size: few; CDR3 length: 14; V gene: TRBV27; D gene: -; CDR3 DNA: TGTGCCAGCAGTTTTTGGGGGAACTACAATGAGCAGTTCTTC; CDR3 protein: CASSFWGNYNEQFF
J gene: TRBJ2-5; clone size: few; CDR3 length: 15; V gene: TRBV5-1; D gene: TRBD2; CDR3 DNA: TGCGCCAGCAGCGACATAGCGGGGTCCCAAGAGACCCAGTACTTC; CDR3 protein: CASSDIAGSQETQYF
J gene: TRBJ2-3; clone size: few; CDR3 length: 15; V gene: TRBV6-5; D gene: TRBD2; CDR3 DNA: TGTGCCAGCAGTTACAACCTAGCGGGCACAGATACGCAGTATTTT; CDR3 protein: CASSYNLAGTDTQYF
J gene: TRBJ2-7; clone size: many; CDR3 length: 13; V gene: TRBV12-3/TRBV12-4; D gene: -; CDR3 DNA: TGTGCCAGCAGTTTCTCTCACTTTTACGAGCAGTACTTC; CDR3 protein: CASSFSHFYEQYF
J gene: TRBJ1-1; clone size: few; CDR3 length: 12; V gene: TRBV10-3; D gene: -; CDR3 DNA: TGTGCCATCAGCGCTGGACAGTTTGAAGCTTTCTTT; CDR3 protein: CAISAGQFEAFF
J gene: TRBJ2-2; clone size: once; CDR3 length: 15; V gene: TRBV5-1; D gene: -; CDR3 DNA: TGCGCCAGCAGCTTGGCCCTTAGCGGCACCGGGGAGCTGTTTTTT; CDR3 protein: CASSLALSGTGELFF
J gene: TRBJ1-2; clone size: few; CDR3 length: 14; V gene: TRBV11-2; D gene: -; CDR3 DNA: TGTGCCAGCAGCTTAGCCCGCTACCCCTATGGCTACACCTTC; CDR3 protein: CASSLARYPYGYTF
J gene: TRBJ2-5; clone size: -; CDR3 length: 15; V gene: TRBV24-1; D gene: TRBD1; CDR3 DNA: TGTGCCACCAGTGATCCTGGCAGGGGGTTAGAGACCCAGTACTTC; CDR3 protein: CATSDPGRGLETQYF
J gene: TRBJ1-2; clone size: few; CDR3 length: 14; V gene: TRBV5-1; D gene: TRBD1; CDR3 DNA: TGCGCCAGCAGCTTAAAGGGACAGGGGTATGGCTACACCTTC; CDR3 protein: CASSLKGQGYGYTF
J gene: TRBJ2-7; clone size: few; CDR3 length: 13; V gene: TRBV12-3/TRBV12-4; D gene: -; CDR3 DNA: TGTGCCAGCAGCTCGGTAGGGATTCGTGAGGAGTACTTC; CDR3 protein: CASSSVGIREEYF
J gene: TRBJ1-2; clone size: -; CDR3 length: 15; V gene: TRBV9; D gene: -; CDR3 DNA: TGTGCCAGCAGCGTACGACATTCAGCTAACTATGGCTACACCTTC; CDR3 protein: CASSVRHSANYGYTF
J gene: TRBJ1-2; clone size: -; CDR3 length: 13; V gene: TRBV7-9; D gene: -; CDR3 DNA: TGTGCCAGCAGTCTGGACTTGTCGGGTGGCTACACCTTC; CDR3 protein: CASSLDLSGGYTF
J gene: TRBJ2-3; clone size: -; CDR3 length: 14; V gene: TRBV20-1; D gene: TRBD2; CDR3 DNA: TGCAGTGCTAGTTACGCTAGGGAGGGTCATACGCAGTATTTT; CDR3 protein: CSASYAREGHTQYF
J gene: TRBJ2-3; clone size: -; CDR3 length: 17; V gene: TRBV27; D gene: -; CDR3 DNA: TGTGCCAGCAGTTTACTTCCGAGATCTCTATTCACAGATACGCAGTATTTT; CDR3 protein: CASSLLPRSLFTDTQYF
J gene: TRBJ2-2; clone size: -; CDR3 length: 18; V gene: TRBV15; D gene: -; CDR3 DNA: TGTGCCACCAGCAGAGATGGTCAGACAATATCGAGGACCGGGGAGCTGTTTTTT; CDR3 protein: CATSRDGQTISRTGELFF
J gene: TRBJ2-7; clone size: few; CDR3 length: 13; V gene: TRBV7-9; D gene: -; CDR3 DNA: TGTGCCAGCAGCTTGGGTAATTGGGAAGAGCAGTACTTC; CDR3 protein: CASSLGNWEEQYF
J gene: TRBJ2-3; clone size: -; CDR3 length: 16; V gene: TRBV5-1; D gene: TRBD1; CDR3 DNA: TGCGCCAGCAGCCTGCTAACAGGGGGAGGCTCAGATACGCAGTATTTT; CDR3 protein: CASSLLTGGGSDTQYF
J gene: TRBJ2-7; clone size: -; CDR3 length: 14; V gene: TRBV19; D gene: TRBD1; CDR3 DNA: TGTGCCAGTAGGATTCGGACAGGGAGGCACGAGCAGTACTTC; CDR3 protein: CASRIRTGRHEQYF
J gene: TRBJ1-2; clone size: -; CDR3 length: 15; V gene: TRBV10-2; D gene: -; CDR3 DNA: TGCGCCAGCAGTGAGCCCGGATTACATAACTATGGCTACACCTTC; CDR3 protein: CASSEPGLHNYGYTF
J gene: TRBJ2-5; clone size: -; CDR3 length: 13; V gene: TRBV15; D gene: -; CDR3 DNA: TGTGCCACCAGCAGAGGTTGGGAACAGACCCAGTACTTC; CDR3 protein: CATSRGWEQTQYF
J gene: TRBJ2-3; clone size: few; CDR3 length: 14; V gene: TRBV7-2; D gene: -; CDR3 DNA: TGTGCCAGCAGCGTGGGGGCCGGGGCAGATACGCAGTATTTT; CDR3 protein: CASSVGAGADTQYF